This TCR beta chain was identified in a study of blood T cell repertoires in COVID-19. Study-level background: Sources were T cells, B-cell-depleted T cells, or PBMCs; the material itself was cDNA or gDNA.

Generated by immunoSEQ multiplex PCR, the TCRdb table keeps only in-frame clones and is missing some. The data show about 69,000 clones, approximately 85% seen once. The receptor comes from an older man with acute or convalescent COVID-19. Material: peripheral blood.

The CDR3 DNA follows: TGTGCCAGCAGTGAAGCGGGGGCAGGGTTTTCTACTCAGCCCCAGCATTTT. It specifies CASSEAGAGFSTQPQHF. The V and J genes are TRBV6-1 and TRBJ1-5; D is perhaps TRBD1 (6 bases). The CDR3 has 17 amino acids. Germline-derived CDR1 and CDR2 are MNHNS and SASEGT. The germline V and J ends were trimmed by 0 bases and 6 bases, with 18 bases remaining between them.